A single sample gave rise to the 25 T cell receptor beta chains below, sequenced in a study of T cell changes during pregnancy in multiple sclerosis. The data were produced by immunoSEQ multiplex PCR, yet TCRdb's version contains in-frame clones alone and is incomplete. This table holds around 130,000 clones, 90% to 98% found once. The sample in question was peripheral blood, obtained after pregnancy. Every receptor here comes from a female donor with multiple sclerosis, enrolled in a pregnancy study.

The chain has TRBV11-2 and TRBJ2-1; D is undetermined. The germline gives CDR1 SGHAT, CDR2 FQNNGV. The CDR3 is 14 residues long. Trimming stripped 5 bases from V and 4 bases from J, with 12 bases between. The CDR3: CASSLVRVYNEQFF. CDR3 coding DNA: TGTGCCAGCAGCCTTGTTCGGGTTTACAATGAGCAGTTCTTC.

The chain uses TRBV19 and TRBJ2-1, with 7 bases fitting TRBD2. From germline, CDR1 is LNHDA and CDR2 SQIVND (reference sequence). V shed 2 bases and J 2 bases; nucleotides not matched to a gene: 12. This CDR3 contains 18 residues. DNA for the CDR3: TGTGCCAGTAGTATAAGTGGCGGGAGCTCCCGAACCTACAATGAGCAGTTCTTC. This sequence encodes CASSISGGSSRTYNEQFF.

CDR3 loop: CASSATQGTGELFF. The CDR3 DNA is TGTGCCAGCAGCGCGACCCAGGGAACCGGGGAGCTGTTTTTT. The chain uses TRBV7-9 and TRBJ2-2; tentative D call: TRBD1 (5 bases). V lost 5 bases to trimming and J lost 5 bases, with 12 bases between them. CDR1 and CDR2 (germline): SEHNR, FQNEAQ (reference sequence). The length of the CDR3 is 14 residues. Full variable domain (rest looked up from reference TRBV7-9 and TRBJ2-2): DTGVSQNPRHKITKRGQNVTFRCDPISEHNRLYWYRQTLGQGPEFLTYFQNEAQLEKSRLLSDRFSAERPKGSFSTLEIQRTEQGDSAMYLCASSATQGTGELFFGEGSRLTVL.

Here the CDR3 reads CATSRTVLGYEQYF. The DNA for the CDR3 is TGTGCCACCAGTCGGACTGTTTTAGGGTACGAGCAGTACTTC. The V and J genes are TRBV15 and TRBJ2-7, with D possibly TRBD2 on 5 matching bases. Trimming took 6 bases from V and 4 from J, leaving 16 bases between them. The CDR3 runs to 14 residues. CDR1 LNHNV and CDR2 YYDKDF come from the germline V gene (reference sequence).

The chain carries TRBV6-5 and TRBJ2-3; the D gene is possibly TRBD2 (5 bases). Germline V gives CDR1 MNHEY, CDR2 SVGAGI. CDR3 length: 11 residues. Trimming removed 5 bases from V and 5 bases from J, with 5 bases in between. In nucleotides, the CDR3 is TGTGCCAGCAGTGCGGGAGATACGCAGTATTTT. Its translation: CASSAGDTQYF.

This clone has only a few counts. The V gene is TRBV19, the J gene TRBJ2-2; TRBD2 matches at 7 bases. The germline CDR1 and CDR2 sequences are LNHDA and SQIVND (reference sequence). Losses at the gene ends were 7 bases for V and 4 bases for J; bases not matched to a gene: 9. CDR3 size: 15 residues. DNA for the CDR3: TGTGCCAGTACCGGCAGGGAGGGTTTCACCGGGGAGCTGTTTTTT. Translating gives CASTGREGFTGELFF.

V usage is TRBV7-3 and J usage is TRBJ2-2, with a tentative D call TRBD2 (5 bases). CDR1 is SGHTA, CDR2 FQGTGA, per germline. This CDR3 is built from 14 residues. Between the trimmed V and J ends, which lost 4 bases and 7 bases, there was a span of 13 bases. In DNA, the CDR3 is TGTGCCAGCAGCTCACTAGGGCCGGACGGGGAGCTGTTTTTT. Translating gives CASSSLGPDGELFF.

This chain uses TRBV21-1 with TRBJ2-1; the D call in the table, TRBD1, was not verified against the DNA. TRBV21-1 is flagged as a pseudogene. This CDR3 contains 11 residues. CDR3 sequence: CASSQVDEQFF. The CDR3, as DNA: TGTGCCAGCAGTCAGGTGGATGAGCAGTTCTTC.

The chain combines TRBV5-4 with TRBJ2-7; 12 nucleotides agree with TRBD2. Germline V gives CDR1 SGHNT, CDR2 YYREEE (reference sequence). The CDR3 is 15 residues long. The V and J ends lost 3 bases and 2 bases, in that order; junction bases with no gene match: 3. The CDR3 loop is CASSSRTSGAYEQYF. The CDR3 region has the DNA TGTGCCAGCAGCTCCAGGACTAGCGGGGCCTACGAGCAGTACTTC.

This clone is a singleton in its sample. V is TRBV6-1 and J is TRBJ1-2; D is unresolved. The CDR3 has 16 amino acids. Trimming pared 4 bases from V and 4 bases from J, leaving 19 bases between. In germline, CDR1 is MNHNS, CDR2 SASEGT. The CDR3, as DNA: TGTGCCAGCAGTGCAGTGACTGAATGGAGCTCCTATGGCTACACCTTC. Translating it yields CASSAVTEWSSYGYTF.

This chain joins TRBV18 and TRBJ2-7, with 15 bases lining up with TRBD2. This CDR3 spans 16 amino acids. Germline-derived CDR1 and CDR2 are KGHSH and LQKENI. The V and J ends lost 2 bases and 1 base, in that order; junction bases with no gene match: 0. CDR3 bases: TGTGCCAGCTCACCAGGGACTAGCGGGAGGTCCTACGAGCAGTACTTC. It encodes CASSPGTSGRSYEQYF.

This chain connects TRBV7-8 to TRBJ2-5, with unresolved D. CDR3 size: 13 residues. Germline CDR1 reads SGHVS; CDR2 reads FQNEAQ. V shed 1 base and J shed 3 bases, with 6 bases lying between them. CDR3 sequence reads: CASSLVQEETQYF. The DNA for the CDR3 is TGTGCCAGCAGCTTAGTTCAGGAAGAGACCCAGTACTTC. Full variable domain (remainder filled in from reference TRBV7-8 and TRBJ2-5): GAGVSQSPRYKVAKRGQDVALRCDPISGHVSLFWYQQALGQGPEFLTYFQNEAQLDKSGLPSDRFFAERPEGSVSTLKIQRTQQEDSAVYLCASSLVQEETQYFGPGTRLLVL.

The chain's CDR3 is CASSFSGRGYTF. In DNA form, the CDR3 reads TGTGCCAGCAGTTTTTCAGGGCGCGGCTACACCTTC. The J gene is TRBJ1-2, the V gene TRBV27; D is perhaps TRBD1 (5 bases). With 3 bases removed from V and 8 bases from J, the gap between germline ends came to 10 bases. Per the germline V gene, CDR1 is MNHEY and CDR2 is SMNVEV (reference sequence). The CDR3 runs 12 residues.

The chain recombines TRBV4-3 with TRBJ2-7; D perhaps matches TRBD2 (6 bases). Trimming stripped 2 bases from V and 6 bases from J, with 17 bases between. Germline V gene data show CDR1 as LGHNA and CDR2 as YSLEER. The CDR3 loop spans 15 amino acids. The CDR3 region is CASSQRRGVSVEQYF. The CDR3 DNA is TGCGCCAGCAGCCAAAGGCGGGGAGTTTCGGTCGAGCAGTACTTC.

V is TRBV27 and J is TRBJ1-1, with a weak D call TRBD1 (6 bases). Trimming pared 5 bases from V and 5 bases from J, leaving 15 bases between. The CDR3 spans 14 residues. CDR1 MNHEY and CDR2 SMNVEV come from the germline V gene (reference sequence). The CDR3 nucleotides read TGTGCCAGCAGTCCCCCAGGGGATTGGACTGAAGCTTTCTTT. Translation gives CASSPPGDWTEAFF.

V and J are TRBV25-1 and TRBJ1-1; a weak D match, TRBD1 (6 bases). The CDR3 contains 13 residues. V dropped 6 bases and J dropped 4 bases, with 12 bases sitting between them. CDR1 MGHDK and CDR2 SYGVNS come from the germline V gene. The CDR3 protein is CASRETGTTEAFF. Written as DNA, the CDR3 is TGTGCCAGCAGGGAAACAGGGACCACTGAAGCTTTCTTT.

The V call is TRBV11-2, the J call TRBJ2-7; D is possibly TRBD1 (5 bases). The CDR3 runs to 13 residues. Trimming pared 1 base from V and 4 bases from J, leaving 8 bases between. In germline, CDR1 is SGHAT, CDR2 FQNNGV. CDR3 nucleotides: TGTGCCAGCAGCTTAGCGGCAGGGTACGAGCAGTACTTC. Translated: CASSLAAGYEQYF.

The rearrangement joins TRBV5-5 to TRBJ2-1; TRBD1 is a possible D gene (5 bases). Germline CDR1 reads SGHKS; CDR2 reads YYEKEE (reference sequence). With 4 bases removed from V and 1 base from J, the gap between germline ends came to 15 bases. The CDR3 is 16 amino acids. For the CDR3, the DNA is TGTGCCAGCAGCCCGACAGCTACCTTATCCTACAATGAGCAGTTCTTC. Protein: CASSPTATLSYNEQFF.

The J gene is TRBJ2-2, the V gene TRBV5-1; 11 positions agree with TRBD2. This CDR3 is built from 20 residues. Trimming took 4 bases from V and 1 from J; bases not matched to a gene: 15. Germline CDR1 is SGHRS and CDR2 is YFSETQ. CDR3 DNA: TGCGCCAGCAGCCCCCGGGCGTCCGGGACTAGCGGCTGGAACACCGGGGAGCTGTTTTTT. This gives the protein CASSPRASGTSGWNTGELFF. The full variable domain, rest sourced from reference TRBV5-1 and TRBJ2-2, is KAGVTQTPRYLIKTRGQQVTLSCSPISGHRSVSWYQQTPGQGLQFLFEYFSETQRNKGNFPGRFSGRQFSNSRSEMNVSTLELGDSALYLCASSPRASGTSGWNTGELFFGEGSRLTVL.

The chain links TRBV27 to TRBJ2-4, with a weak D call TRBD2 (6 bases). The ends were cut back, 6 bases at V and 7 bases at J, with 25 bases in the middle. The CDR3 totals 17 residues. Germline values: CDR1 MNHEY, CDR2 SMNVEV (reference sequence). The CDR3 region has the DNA TGTGCCAGCAGAGGGCTTCTCTCGGGACTCCTGGGGAACATTCAGTACTTC. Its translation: CASRGLLSGLLGNIQYF.

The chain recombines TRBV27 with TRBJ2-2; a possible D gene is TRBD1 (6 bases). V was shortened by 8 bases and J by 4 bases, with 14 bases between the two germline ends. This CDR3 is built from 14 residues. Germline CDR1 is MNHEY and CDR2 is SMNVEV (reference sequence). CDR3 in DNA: TGTGCCAGCTCTCCTGGGGGCCCCACCGGGGAGCTGTTTTTT. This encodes CASSPGGPTGELFF.

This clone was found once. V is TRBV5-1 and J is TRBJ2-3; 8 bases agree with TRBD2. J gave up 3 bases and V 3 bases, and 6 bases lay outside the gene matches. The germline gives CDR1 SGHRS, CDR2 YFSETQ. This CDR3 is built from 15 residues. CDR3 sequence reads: CASSSAGVGTDTQYF. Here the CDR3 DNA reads TGCGCCAGCAGCTCAGCGGGAGTAGGTACAGATACGCAGTATTTT. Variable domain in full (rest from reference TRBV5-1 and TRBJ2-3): KAGVTQTPRYLIKTRGQQVTLSCSPISGHRSVSWYQQTPGQGLQFLFEYFSETQRNKGNFPGRFSGRQFSNSRSEMNVSTLELGDSALYLCASSSAGVGTDTQYFGPGTRLTVL.

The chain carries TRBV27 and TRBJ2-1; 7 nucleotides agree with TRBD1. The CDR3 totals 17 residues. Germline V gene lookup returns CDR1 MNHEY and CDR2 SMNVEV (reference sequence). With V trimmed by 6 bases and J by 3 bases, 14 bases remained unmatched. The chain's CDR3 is CASRPGQNNWGYNEQFF. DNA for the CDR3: TGTGCCAGCAGGCCGGGACAGAATAACTGGGGCTACAATGAGCAGTTCTTC.

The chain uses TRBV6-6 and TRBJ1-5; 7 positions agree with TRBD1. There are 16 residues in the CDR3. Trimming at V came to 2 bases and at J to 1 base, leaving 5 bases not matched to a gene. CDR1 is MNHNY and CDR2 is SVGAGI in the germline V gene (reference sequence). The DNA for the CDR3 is TGTGCCAGCAGTTACCGACCGGGACAGAGCAATCAGCCCCAGCATTTT. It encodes CASSYRPGQSNQPQHF.

CDR3 nucleotide sequence: TGTGCCAGCAGCCTAGGACAGGGGGCCTACGAGCAGTACTTC. It specifies CASSLGQGAYEQYF. The V gene is TRBV27, the J gene TRBJ2-7; 10 nucleotides agree with TRBD1. The CDR3 is 14 residues long. CDR1 is MNHEY, CDR2 SMNVEV, per germline (reference sequence). V lost 6 bases and J lost 2; bases outside the gene matches: 4.